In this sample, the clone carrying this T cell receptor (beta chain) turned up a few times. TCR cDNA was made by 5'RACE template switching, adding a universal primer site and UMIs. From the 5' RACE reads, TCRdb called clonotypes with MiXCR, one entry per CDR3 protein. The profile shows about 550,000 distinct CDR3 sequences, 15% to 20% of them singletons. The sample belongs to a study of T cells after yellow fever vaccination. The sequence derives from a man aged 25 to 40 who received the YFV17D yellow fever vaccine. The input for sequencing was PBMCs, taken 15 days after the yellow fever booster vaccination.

The CDR3 here is CASHSWPGFNEQFF. Here the CDR3 DNA reads TGTGCCAGCCACTCGTGGCCCGGGTTCAATGAGCAGTTCTTC. The rearrangement links TRBV6-1 to TRBJ2-1, with unresolved D. CDR1 and CDR2 (germline): MNHNS, SASEGT. V lost 8 bases and J lost 6, with 17 bases in between. The CDR3 sequence is 14 residues long.